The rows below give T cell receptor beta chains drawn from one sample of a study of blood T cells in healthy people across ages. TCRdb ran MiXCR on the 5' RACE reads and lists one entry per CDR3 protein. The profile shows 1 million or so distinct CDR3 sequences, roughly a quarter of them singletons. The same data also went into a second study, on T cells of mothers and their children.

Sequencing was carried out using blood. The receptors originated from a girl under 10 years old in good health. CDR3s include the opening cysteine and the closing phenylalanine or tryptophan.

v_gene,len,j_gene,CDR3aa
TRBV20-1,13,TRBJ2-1,CSLGREFHNEQFF
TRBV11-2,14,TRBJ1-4,CASSLDLGNEKLFF
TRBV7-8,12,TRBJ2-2,CASGPLTGELFF
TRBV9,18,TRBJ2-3,CASSVASGTGLGVYTQYF
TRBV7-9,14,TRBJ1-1,CASSSPHREPEAFF
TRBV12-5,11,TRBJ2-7,CASGLSGQQYF
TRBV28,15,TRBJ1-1,CASSSLTPQAPEAFF
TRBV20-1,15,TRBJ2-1,CSAREEGQGNHEQFF
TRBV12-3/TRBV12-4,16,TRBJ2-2,CASSATWGQLTGELFF
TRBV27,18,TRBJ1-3,CASSFRGLSVRSGNTIYF
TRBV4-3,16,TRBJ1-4,CASSQSSGTETGKLFF
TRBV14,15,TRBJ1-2,CASSQAKNTDYGYTF
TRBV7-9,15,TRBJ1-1,CASSPRQGERTEAFF
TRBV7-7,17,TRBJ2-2,CASSVDRVVANTGELFF
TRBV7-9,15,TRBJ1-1,CASISSSSGHTEAFF
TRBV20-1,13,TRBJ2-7,CSALAGSSYEQYF
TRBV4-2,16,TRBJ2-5,CASSPMPRERQETQYF
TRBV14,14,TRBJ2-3,CASSPTSFTDTQYF
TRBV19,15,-,CASSIRGDNNNEQFF
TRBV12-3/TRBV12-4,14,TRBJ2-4,CASSFWGIENIQYF
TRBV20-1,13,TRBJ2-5,CSAKPTAVETQYF
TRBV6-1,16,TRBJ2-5,CASSQLSAGQGETQYF
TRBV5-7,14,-,CASSLVRGGYEQYF